These T cell receptor beta chains were read from a single sample in a study of blood T cell repertoires in COVID-19. Profiling relied on immunoSEQ multiplex PCR, and the TCRdb table lists in-frame clones only, not all of them. Found here are tens of thousands of clones, roughly three quarters of them singletons; the top ten hold approximately 2.1%. Sequencing input: peripheral blood. The receptors here all came from a man between 65 and 79 years old with COVID-19, enrolled during active disease. CDR3s include the opening cysteine and the closing phenylalanine or tryptophan. A D gene is named only where the DNA matches it firmly. Clone size is not always given. Where it is, it says once, few, many or a class for expanded clones.

clone_size: NA; j_call: TRBJ1-2; v_call: TRBV5-1; d_call: NA; cdr3_aa: CASSEQGGPYGYTF; cdr3_nt: TGCGCCAGCTCCGAACAGGGCGGGCCGTATGGCTACACCTTC
clone_size: NA; j_call: TRBJ2-3; v_call: TRBV3-1/TRBV3-2; d_call: TRBD2; cdr3_aa: CASSPSGPTDTQYF; cdr3_nt: TGTGCCAGCAGCCCTAGCGGCCCCACAGATACGCAGTATTTT
clone_size: NA; j_call: TRBJ2-1; v_call: TRBV6-5; d_call: TRBD1; cdr3_aa: CASRWARGNEQFF; cdr3_nt: TGTGCCAGCAGATGGGCCAGGGGGAATGAGCAGTTCTTC
clone_size: NA; j_call: TRBJ2-1; v_call: TRBV4-3; d_call: NA; cdr3_aa: CASSSGGWRGSSYNEQFF; cdr3_nt: TGCGCCAGCAGTTCCGGCGGGTGGCGGGGTAGCTCCTACAATGAGCAGTTCTTC
clone_size: NA; j_call: TRBJ2-5; v_call: TRBV7-9; d_call: TRBD2; cdr3_aa: CASSLTSLETQYF; cdr3_nt: TGTGCCAGCAGCTTGACTAGCCTTGAGACCCAGTACTTC
clone_size: NA; j_call: TRBJ1-2; v_call: TRBV7-2; d_call: TRBD1; cdr3_aa: CASSLGTGTSNYGYTF; cdr3_nt: TGTGCCAGCAGCTTAGGGACAGGTACTTCTAACTATGGCTACACCTTC
clone_size: NA; j_call: TRBJ2-1; v_call: TRBV5-6; d_call: NA; cdr3_aa: CASSWGVGEQFF; cdr3_nt: TGTGCCAGCAGTTGGGGGGTCGGTGAGCAGTTCTTC
clone_size: few; j_call: TRBJ2-7; v_call: TRBV7-9; d_call: TRBD2; cdr3_aa: CASSPHPGLAGRDEQYF; cdr3_nt: TGTGCCAGCAGCCCTCACCCGGGACTAGCGGGGAGGGATGAGCAGTACTTC
clone_size: NA; j_call: TRBJ2-2; v_call: TRBV4-3; d_call: NA; cdr3_aa: CASSQDHGRPRAGELFF; cdr3_nt: TGCGCCAGCAGCCAAGATCATGGTAGGCCGAGGGCCGGGGAGCTGTTTTTT
clone_size: few; j_call: TRBJ2-5; v_call: TRBV5-4; d_call: TRBD2; cdr3_aa: CASSSAGVQETQYF; cdr3_nt: TGTGCCAGCAGCTCGGCGGGGGTCCAAGAGACCCAGTACTTC
clone_size: NA; j_call: TRBJ1-2; v_call: TRBV28; d_call: NA; cdr3_aa: CASSFGGGGGYTF; cdr3_nt: TGTGCCAGCAGTTTTGGGGGAGGAGGTGGCTACACCTTC
clone_size: NA; j_call: TRBJ2-1; v_call: TRBV11-2; d_call: NA; cdr3_aa: CASSLITLQVNEQFF; cdr3_nt: TGTGCCAGCAGCTTAATCACGTTACAGGTCAATGAGCAGTTCTTC
clone_size: NA; j_call: TRBJ2-4; v_call: TRBV3-1/TRBV3-2; d_call: NA; cdr3_aa: CASSQLGNIQYF; cdr3_nt: TGTGCCAGCAGCCAACTAGGAAACATTCAGTACTTC
clone_size: NA; j_call: TRBJ1-5; v_call: TRBV19; d_call: NA; cdr3_aa: CASSVQVSSNQPQHF; cdr3_nt: TGTGCCAGTAGTGTACAGGTCTCCAGCAATCAGCCCCAGCATTTT
clone_size: NA; j_call: TRBJ2-1; v_call: TRBV5-1; d_call: TRBD2; cdr3_aa: CASSPRTSGYNEQFF; cdr3_nt: TGCGCCAGCAGCCCACGGACTAGCGGTTACAATGAGCAGTTCTTC
clone_size: NA; j_call: TRBJ1-4; v_call: TRBV7-9; d_call: TRBD1; cdr3_aa: CASSPGQTTNEKLFF; cdr3_nt: TGTGCCAGCAGCCCGGGACAGACAACTAATGAAAAACTGTTTTTT
clone_size: NA; j_call: TRBJ2-2; v_call: TRBV4-3; d_call: NA; cdr3_aa: CASSREAGNTGELFF; cdr3_nt: TGCGCCAGCAGCCGGGAAGCGGGGAACACCGGGGAGCTGTTTTTT
clone_size: few; j_call: TRBJ2-7; v_call: TRBV4-1; d_call: TRBD2; cdr3_aa: CASSQDWGAGVREQYF; cdr3_nt: TGCGCCAGCAGCCAAGATTGGGGCGCGGGAGTACGCGAGCAGTACTTC
clone_size: NA; j_call: TRBJ2-1; v_call: TRBV14; d_call: NA; cdr3_aa: CASSQGTAAYNEQFF; cdr3_nt: TGTGCCAGCAGCCAAGGGACAGCTGCCTACAATGAGCAGTTCTTC
clone_size: NA; j_call: TRBJ1-5; v_call: TRBV10-2; d_call: NA; cdr3_aa: CASTPGEGQPQHF; cdr3_nt: TGCGCCAGCACTCCGGGAGAGGGACAGCCCCAGCATTTT
clone_size: NA; j_call: TRBJ2-1; v_call: TRBV4-3; d_call: TRBD2; cdr3_aa: CASSQEGTSVEDEQFF; cdr3_nt: TGCGCCAGCAGCCAAGAGGGGACTAGCGTTGAGGACGAGCAGTTCTTC
clone_size: NA; j_call: TRBJ1-5; v_call: TRBV19; d_call: NA; cdr3_aa: CASSIAYGNQPQHF; cdr3_nt: TGTGCCAGTAGTATTGCGTACGGCAATCAGCCCCAGCATTTT
clone_size: medium-sized; j_call: TRBJ2-7; v_call: TRBV9; d_call: TRBD1; cdr3_aa: CASSPTGTGDLEQYF; cdr3_nt: TGTGCCAGCAGCCCGACCGGGACAGGGGATCTCGAGCAGTACTTC
clone_size: NA; j_call: TRBJ1-5; v_call: TRBV19; d_call: NA; cdr3_aa: CASSRGGKNQPQHF; cdr3_nt: TGTGCCAGTAGTAGGGGGGGGAAGAATCAGCCCCAGCATTTT
clone_size: NA; j_call: TRBJ1-1; v_call: TRBV20-1; d_call: TRBD1; cdr3_aa: CSASTGGNTEAFF; cdr3_nt: TGCAGTGCTAGTACAGGGGGGAACACTGAAGCTTTCTTT
clone_size: NA; j_call: TRBJ1-1; v_call: TRBV7-3; d_call: TRBD1; cdr3_aa: CASSYGQGRGTEAFF; cdr3_nt: TGTGCCAGCAGCTACGGACAGGGAAGGGGGACTGAAGCTTTCTTT
clone_size: NA; j_call: TRBJ2-7; v_call: TRBV3-1/TRBV3-2; d_call: TRBD1; cdr3_aa: CASSQDRGPEQYF; cdr3_nt: TGTGCCAGCAGCCAAGACAGGGGGCCCGAGCAGTACTTC
clone_size: many; j_call: TRBJ2-1; v_call: TRBV9; d_call: NA; cdr3_aa: CASSVIGSHNEQFF; cdr3_nt: TGTGCCAGCAGCGTAATCGGGTCACACAATGAGCAGTTCTTC
clone_size: NA; j_call: TRBJ1-1; v_call: TRBV29-1; d_call: NA; cdr3_aa: CSTTRWGVGNTEAFF; cdr3_nt: TGCAGCACTACCCGGTGGGGGGTGGGGAACACTGAAGCTTTCTTT
clone_size: NA; j_call: TRBJ1-1; v_call: TRBV6-5; d_call: NA; cdr3_aa: CASRRSDSLNTEAFF; cdr3_nt: TGTGCCAGCAGACGTTCGGACAGTTTGAACACTGAAGCTTTCTTT
clone_size: NA; j_call: TRBJ2-1; v_call: TRBV6-5; d_call: TRBD2; cdr3_aa: CASSSRLAGGGAEQFF; cdr3_nt: TGTGCCAGCAGTTCCCGACTAGCGGGAGGAGGTGCTGAGCAGTTCTTC
clone_size: NA; j_call: TRBJ1-5; v_call: TRBV19; d_call: NA; cdr3_aa: CASSMARRTYSNQPQHF; cdr3_nt: TGTGCCAGTAGTATGGCGCGGCGCACCTATAGCAATCAGCCCCAGCATTTT
clone_size: few; j_call: TRBJ1-1; v_call: TRBV18; d_call: NA; cdr3_aa: CASSPPDLGGRTEAFF; cdr3_nt: TGTGCCAGCTCACCACCGGATCTGGGAGGGAGGACTGAAGCTTTCTTT
clone_size: NA; j_call: TRBJ2-1; v_call: TRBV28; d_call: TRBD1; cdr3_aa: CASSWTGRDEQFF; cdr3_nt: TGTGCCAGCAGTTGGACAGGGCGGGATGAGCAGTTCTTC
clone_size: NA; j_call: TRBJ2-7; v_call: TRBV7-2; d_call: NA; cdr3_aa: CASSQGPGHLYEQYF; cdr3_nt: TGTGCCAGCAGCCAGGGTCCGGGACACCTCTACGAGCAGTACTTC
clone_size: few; j_call: TRBJ2-1; v_call: TRBV28; d_call: NA; cdr3_aa: CASSLFPDSGGRTYNEQFF; cdr3_nt: TGTGCCAGCAGCCTCTTCCCCGACTCCGGGGGGCGGACCTACAATGAGCAGTTCTTC
clone_size: NA; j_call: TRBJ1-2; v_call: TRBV9; d_call: TRBD1; cdr3_aa: CASSARTGVKDGYTF; cdr3_nt: TGTGCCAGCAGCGCCCGGACAGGGGTAAAGGATGGCTACACCTTC
clone_size: NA; j_call: TRBJ1-1; v_call: TRBV5-6; d_call: NA; cdr3_aa: CASSLEGDLEAFF; cdr3_nt: TGTGCCAGCAGCTTGGAGGGGGACCTTGAAGCTTTCTTT
clone_size: NA; j_call: TRBJ1-2; v_call: TRBV7-9; d_call: TRBD1; cdr3_aa: CASSTRTGGNGYTF; cdr3_nt: TGTGCCAGCAGCACCCGGACAGGGGGTAATGGCTACACCTTC
clone_size: NA; j_call: TRBJ2-1; v_call: TRBV27; d_call: TRBD1; cdr3_aa: CASSRPDRERSGQFF; cdr3_nt: TGTGCCAGCAGTCGGCCGGACAGGGAAAGGTCGGGGCAGTTCTTC